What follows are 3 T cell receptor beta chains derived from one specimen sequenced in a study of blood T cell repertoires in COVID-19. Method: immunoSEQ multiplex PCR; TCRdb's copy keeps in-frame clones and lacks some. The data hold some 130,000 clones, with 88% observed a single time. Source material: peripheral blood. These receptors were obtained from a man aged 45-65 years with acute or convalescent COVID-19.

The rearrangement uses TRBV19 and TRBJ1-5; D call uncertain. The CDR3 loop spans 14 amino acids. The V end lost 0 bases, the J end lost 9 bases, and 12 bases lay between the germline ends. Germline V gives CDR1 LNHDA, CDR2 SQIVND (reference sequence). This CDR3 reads CASSIEGRFGPQHF. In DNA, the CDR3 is TGTGCCAGTAGTATAGAGGGGAGGTTTGGGCCCCAGCATTTT.

The DNA for the CDR3 is TGTGCCAGCAGTTCACAGGGGAGCTCCTACAATGAGCAGTTCTTC. Translating it yields CASSSQGSSYNEQFF. This chain joins TRBV6-5 and TRBJ2-1; 7 bases fit TRBD1. Germline V gives CDR1 MNHEY, CDR2 SVGAGI. This CDR3 has 15 amino acids. J was trimmed by 0 bases and V by 4 bases; bases with no gene match: 3.

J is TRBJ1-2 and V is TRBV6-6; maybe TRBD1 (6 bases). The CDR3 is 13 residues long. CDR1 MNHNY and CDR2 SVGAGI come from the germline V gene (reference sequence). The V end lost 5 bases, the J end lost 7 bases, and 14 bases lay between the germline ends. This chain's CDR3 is CASSPPTGAGYTF. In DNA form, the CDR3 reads TGTGCCAGCAGTCCCCCGACAGGCGCTGGCTACACCTTC.